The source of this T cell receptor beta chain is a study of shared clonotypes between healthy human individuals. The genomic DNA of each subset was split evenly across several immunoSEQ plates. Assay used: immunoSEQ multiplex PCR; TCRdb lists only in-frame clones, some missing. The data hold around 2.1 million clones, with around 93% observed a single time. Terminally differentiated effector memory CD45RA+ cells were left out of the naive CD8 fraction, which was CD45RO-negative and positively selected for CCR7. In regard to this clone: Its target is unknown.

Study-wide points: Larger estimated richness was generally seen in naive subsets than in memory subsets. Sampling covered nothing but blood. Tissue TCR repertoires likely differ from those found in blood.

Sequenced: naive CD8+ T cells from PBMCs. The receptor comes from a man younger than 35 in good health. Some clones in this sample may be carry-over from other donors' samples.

The CDR3 DNA reads TGTGCCAGCAGCTTAGATCCCCCTGGGTATCAGCCCCAGCATTTT. Amino acid sequence: CASSLDPPGYQPQHF. The rearrangement links TRBV7-2 to TRBJ1-5; D is ambiguous. The germline CDR1 and CDR2 sequences are SGHTA and FQGNSA. V was pared by 1 base and J by 5 bases, with 12 bases between. This CDR3 comprises 15 residues.